This record looks at one T cell receptor beta chain sequence and its context. This record belongs to a study of blood T cell repertoires in COVID-19. Turning to the study itself: The analysed material was cDNA or gDNA that came from T cells, B-cell-depleted T cells, or PBMCs.

The protocol was immunoSEQ multiplex PCR, while the TCRdb copy is restricted to in-frame clones and leaves out a portion. The repertoire includes 55,000 to 90,000 clones, approximately 86% of them detected once, and around 13% sits in the top ten. After removal of 0 bases from V and 0 bases from J, the junction contained 2 bases not matched to a gene. CDR1 and CDR2 from the germline V gene are SGHRS and YFSETQ. This CDR3 is 17 amino acids long. The sequence was collected from a woman aged 60 to 75 with acute or convalescent COVID-19. The sequencing sample was made of peripheral blood. This chain uses TRBV5-1 with TRBJ2-2; 10 positions match TRBD2. The CDR3 region has the DNA TGCGCCAGCAGCTTGGAACTAGCGGGGACGAACACCGGGGAGCTGTTTTTT. As protein: CASSLELAGTNTGELFF.